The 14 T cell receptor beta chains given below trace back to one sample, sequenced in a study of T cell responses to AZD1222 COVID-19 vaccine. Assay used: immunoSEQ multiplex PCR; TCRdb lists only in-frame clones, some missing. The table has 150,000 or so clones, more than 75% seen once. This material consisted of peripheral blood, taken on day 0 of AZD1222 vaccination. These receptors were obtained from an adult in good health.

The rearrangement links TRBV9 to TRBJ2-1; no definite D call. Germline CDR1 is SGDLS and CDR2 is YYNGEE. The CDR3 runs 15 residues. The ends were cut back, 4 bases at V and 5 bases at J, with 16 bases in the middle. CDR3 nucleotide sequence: TGTGCCAGCAGCCAGGCGGCTAGAGCCAACAATGAGCAGTTCTTC. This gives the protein CASSQAARANNEQFF.

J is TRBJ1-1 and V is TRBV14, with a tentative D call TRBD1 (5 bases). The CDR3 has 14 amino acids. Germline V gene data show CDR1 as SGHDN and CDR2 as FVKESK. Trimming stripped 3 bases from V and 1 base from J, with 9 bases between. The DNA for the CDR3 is TGTGCCAGCAGCCAGCTGAGGGGGAACACTGAAGCTTTCTTT. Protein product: CASSQLRGNTEAFF.

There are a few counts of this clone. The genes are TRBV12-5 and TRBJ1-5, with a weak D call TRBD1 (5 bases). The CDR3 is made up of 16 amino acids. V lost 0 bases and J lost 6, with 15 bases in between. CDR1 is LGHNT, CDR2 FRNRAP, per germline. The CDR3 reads CASGLVQQETRQPQHF. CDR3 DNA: TGTGCTAGTGGTTTGGTACAACAGGAAACGCGTCAGCCCCAGCATTTT.

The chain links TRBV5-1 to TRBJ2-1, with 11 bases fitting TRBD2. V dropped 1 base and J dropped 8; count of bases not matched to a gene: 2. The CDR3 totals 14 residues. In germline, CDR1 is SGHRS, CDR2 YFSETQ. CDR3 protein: CASSLTSGGDEQFF. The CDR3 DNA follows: TGCGCCAGCAGCTTGACTAGCGGGGGCGATGAGCAGTTCTTC. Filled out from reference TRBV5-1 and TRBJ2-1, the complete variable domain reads KAGVTQTPRYLIKTRGQQVTLSCSPISGHRSVSWYQQTPGQGLQFLFEYFSETQRNKGNFPGRFSGRQFSNSRSEMNVSTLELGDSALYLCASSLTSGGDEQFFGPGTRLTVL.

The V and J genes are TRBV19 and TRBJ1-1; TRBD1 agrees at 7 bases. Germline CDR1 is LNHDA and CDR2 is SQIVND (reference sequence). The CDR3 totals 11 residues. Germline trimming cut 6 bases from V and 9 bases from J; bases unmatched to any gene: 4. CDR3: CASRWTGKAFF. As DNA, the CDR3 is TGTGCCAGTAGATGGACAGGCAAAGCTTTCTTT.

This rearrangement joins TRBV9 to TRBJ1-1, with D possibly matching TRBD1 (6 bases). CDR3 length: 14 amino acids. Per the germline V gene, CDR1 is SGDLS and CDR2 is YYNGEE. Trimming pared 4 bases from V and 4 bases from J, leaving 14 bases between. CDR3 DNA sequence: TGTGCCAGCAGCCCACAGGGCGGGGGCACTGAAGCTTTCTTT. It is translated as CASSPQGGGTEAFF.

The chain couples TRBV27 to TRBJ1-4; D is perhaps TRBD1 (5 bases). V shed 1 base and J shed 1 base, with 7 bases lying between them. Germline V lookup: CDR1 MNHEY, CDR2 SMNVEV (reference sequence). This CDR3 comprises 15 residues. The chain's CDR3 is CASSLFGQTNEKLFF. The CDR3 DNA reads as TGTGCCAGCAGTTTATTTGGACAAACTAATGAAAAACTGTTTTTT. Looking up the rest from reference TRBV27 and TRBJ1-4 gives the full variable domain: EAQVTQNPRYLITVTGKKLTVTCSQNMNHEYMSWYRQDPGLGLRQIYYSMNVEVTDKGDVPEGYKVSRKEKRNFPLILESPSPNQTSLYFCASSLFGQTNEKLFFGSGTQLSVL.

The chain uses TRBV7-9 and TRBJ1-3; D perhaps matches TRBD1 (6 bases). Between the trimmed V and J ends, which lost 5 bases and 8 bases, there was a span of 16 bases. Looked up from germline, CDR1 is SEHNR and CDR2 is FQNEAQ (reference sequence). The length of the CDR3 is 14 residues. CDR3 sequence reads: CASSPTGREYTIYF. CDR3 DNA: TGTGCCAGCAGCCCGACAGGCCGGGAATACACCATATATTTT.

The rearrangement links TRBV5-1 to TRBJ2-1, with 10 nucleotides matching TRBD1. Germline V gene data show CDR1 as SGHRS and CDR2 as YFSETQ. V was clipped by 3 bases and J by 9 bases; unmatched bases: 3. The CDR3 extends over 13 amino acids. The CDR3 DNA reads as TGCGCCAGCAGCTGGGGACAGGGGACTGAGCAGTTCTTC. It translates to CASSWGQGTEQFF. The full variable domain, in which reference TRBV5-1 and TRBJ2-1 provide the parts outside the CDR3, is KAGVTQTPRYLIKTRGQQVTLSCSPISGHRSVSWYQQTPGQGLQFLFEYFSETQRNKGNFPGRFSGRQFSNSRSEMNVSTLELGDSALYLCASSWGQGTEQFFGPGTRLTVL.

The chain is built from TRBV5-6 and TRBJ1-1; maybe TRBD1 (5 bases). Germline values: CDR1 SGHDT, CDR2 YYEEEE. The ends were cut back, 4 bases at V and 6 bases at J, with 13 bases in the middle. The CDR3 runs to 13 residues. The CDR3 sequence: CASSRQSGPEAFF. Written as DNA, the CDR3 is TGTGCCAGCAGCCGACAGTCAGGTCCTGAAGCTTTCTTT.

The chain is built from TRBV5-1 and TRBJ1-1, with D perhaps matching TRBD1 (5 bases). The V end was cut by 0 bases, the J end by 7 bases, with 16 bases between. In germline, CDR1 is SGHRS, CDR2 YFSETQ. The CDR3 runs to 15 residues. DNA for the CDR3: TGCGCCAGCAGCTTGGTACAGGAAGGCTACCATGAAGCTTTCTTT. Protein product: CASSLVQEGYHEAFF.

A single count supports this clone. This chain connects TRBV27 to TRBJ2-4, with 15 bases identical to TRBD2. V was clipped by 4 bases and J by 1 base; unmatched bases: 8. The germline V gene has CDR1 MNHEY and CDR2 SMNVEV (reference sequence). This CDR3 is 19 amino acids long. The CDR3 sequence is CASSSPGTSGRWAKNIQYF. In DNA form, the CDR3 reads TGTGCCAGCAGTTCCCCCGGGACTAGCGGGAGGTGGGCCAAAAACATTCAGTACTTC.

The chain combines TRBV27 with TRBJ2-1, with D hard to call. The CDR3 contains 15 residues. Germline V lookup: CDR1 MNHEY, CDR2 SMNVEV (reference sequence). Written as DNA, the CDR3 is TGTGCATTTTCCGCGACCCCCGGCTCCTACAATGAGCAGTTCTTC. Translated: CAFSATPGSYNEQFF.

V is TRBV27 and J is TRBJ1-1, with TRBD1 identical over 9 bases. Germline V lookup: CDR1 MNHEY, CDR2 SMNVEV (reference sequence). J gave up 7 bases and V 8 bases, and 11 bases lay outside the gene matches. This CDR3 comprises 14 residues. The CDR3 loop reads CASSDRWGQGEAFF. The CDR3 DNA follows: TGTGCCAGCTCGGACAGGTGGGGACAGGGTGAAGCTTTCTTT.